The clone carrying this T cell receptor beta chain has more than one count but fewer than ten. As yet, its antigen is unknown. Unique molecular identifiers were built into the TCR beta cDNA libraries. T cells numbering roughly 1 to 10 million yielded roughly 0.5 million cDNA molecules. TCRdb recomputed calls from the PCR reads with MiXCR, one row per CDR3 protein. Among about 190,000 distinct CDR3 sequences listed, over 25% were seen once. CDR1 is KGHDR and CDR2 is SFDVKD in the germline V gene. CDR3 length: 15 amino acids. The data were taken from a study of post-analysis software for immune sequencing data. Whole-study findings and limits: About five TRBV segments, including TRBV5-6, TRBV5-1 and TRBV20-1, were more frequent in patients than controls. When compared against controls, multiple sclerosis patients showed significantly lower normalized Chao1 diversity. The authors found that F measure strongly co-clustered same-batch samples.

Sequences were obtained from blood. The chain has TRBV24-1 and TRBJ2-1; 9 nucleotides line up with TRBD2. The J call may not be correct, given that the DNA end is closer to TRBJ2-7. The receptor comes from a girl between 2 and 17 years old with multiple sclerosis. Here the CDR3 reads CATSRLSGSYNEQYF. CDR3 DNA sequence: TGTGCCACCAGCCGCCTTAGCGGGAGTTACAATGAGCAGTACTTC.